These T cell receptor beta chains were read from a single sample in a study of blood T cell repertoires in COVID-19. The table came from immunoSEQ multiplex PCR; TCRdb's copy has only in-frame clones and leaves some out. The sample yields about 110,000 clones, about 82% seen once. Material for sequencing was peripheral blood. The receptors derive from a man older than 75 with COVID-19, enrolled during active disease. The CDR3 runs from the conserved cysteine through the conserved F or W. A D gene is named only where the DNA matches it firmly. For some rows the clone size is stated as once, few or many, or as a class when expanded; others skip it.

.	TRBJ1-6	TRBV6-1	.	TGTGCCAGCAGTGACCAGGGGCATAGGCCCCTCCACTTT	CASSDQGHRPLHF
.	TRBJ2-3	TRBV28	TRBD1	TGTGCCAGCAGTTCCGGGACAGCCACAGATACGCAGTATTTT	CASSSGTATDTQYF
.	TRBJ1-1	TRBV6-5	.	TGTGCCAGCAGTCGTGGGACACTTGTGAACACTGAAGCTTTCTTT	CASSRGTLVNTEAFF
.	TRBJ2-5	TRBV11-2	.	TGTGCCAGCAGTCCCGCGGTCATAGAGACCCAGTACTTC	CASSPAVIETQYF
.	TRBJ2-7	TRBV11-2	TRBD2	TGTGCCAGCAGCATCTGGGGGACTAGCGGAATTTACGAGCAGTACTTC	CASSIWGTSGIYEQYF
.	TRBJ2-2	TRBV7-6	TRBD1	TGTGCCAGCAGTTCGGGACAGGGAAACGGGGAGCTGTTTTTT	CASSSGQGNGELFF
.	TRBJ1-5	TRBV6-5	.	TGTGCCAGCAGTCCGACAATTGTAAGCAATCAGCCCCAGCATTTT	CASSPTIVSNQPQHF
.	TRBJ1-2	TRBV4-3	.	TGCGCCAGCAGCCAAGAGGTCACAGGGTGGTCCTATGGCTACACCTTC	CASSQEVTGWSYGYTF
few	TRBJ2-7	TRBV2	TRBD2	TGTGCCAGCCGGACTAGCGGGATCTACGAGCAGTACTTC	CASRTSGIYEQYF
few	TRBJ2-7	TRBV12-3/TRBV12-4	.	TGTGCCAGCAGTATAGCGTCCGGAGTAGAGCAGTACTTC	CASSIASGVEQYF
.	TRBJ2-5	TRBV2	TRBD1	TGTGCCAGCAGGGCCGGGACAGGGGGACCTTTGGAGACCCAGTACTTC	CASRAGTGGPLETQYF
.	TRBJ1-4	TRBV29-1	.	TGCAGCGTTAGGCAGGGAGGAGAAAAACTGTTTTTT	CSVRQGGEKLFF
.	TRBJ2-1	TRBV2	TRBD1	TGTGCCAGCAGGTCCAGACAGGGGGCGTACAATGAGCAGTTCTTC	CASRSRQGAYNEQFF